This is a list of T cell receptor beta chains from one sample in a study of response to subunit inactivated influenza vaccine. TCRdb independently ran MiXCR on the RT-PCR reads; one entry per CDR3 protein. This table holds 400,000 to 550,000 distinct CDR3 sequences, roughly 25% found once. The material was CD4+ T cells sorted from PBMCs, obtained 4 to 6 days after vaccination. These receptor sequences come from a man aged 50 to 60 who received an inactivated influenza vaccine. CDR3s include the opening cysteine and the closing phenylalanine or tryptophan. Each record gives: D gene, V gene, clone size, J gene, CDR3 DNA, CDR3 protein. D genes are given only for firm matches. Only some rows state a clone size, as once, few, many or a class for expanded clones.

d_gene: TRBD2
v_gene: TRBV6-1
abundance: once
j_gene: TRBJ2-7
CDR3nt: TGTGCCAGCAAACAACTAGCGGACTCCTACGAGCAGTACTTC
CDR3aa: CASKQLADSYEQYF

d_gene: -
v_gene: TRBV7-2
abundance: few
j_gene: TRBJ1-5
CDR3nt: TGTGCCAGCAGCTTAGCTAGGGTAGCGCAGCCCCAGCATTTT
CDR3aa: CASSLARVAQPQHF

d_gene: TRBD2
v_gene: TRBV15
abundance: -
j_gene: TRBJ2-7
CDR3nt: TGTGCCACCAGCAGGGGACTAGCGGGGTCCTCCTACGAGCAGTACTTC
CDR3aa: CATSRGLAGSSYEQYF

d_gene: TRBD2
v_gene: TRBV3-1
abundance: -
j_gene: TRBJ2-7
CDR3nt: TGTGCCAGCAGCCTTAGCGGGTTCGTGGGCGAGCAGTACTTC
CDR3aa: CASSLSGFVGEQYF

d_gene: -
v_gene: TRBV5-1
abundance: once
j_gene: TRBJ2-5
CDR3nt: TGCGCCAGCAGCCGGGGGACGGATGAGACCCAGTACTTC
CDR3aa: CASSRGTDETQYF

d_gene: TRBD1
v_gene: TRBV4-3
abundance: -
j_gene: TRBJ2-3
CDR3nt: TGCGCCAGCAGCCAAAACCCGGGACAGGGATCAGATACGCAGTATTTT
CDR3aa: CASSQNPGQGSDTQYF

d_gene: -
v_gene: TRBV7-7
abundance: few
j_gene: TRBJ2-1
CDR3nt: TGTGCTAGCAGCTCGACCCCGAGGAATGAGCAGTTCTTC
CDR3aa: CASSSTPRNEQFF

d_gene: -
v_gene: TRBV4-2
abundance: many
j_gene: TRBJ1-6
CDR3nt: TGTGCCAGCAGCCAAGAGGCGGACGGTTATAATTCACCCCTCCACTTT
CDR3aa: CASSQEADGYNSPLHF

d_gene: -
v_gene: TRBV6-2/TRBV6-3
abundance: -
j_gene: TRBJ1-1
CDR3nt: TGTGCCAGCATTCGGACAGTGAACACTGAAGCTTTCTTT
CDR3aa: CASIRTVNTEAFF

d_gene: TRBD2
v_gene: TRBV2
abundance: -
j_gene: TRBJ2-1
CDR3nt: TGTGCCAGCTGTTTTCTCGGGAGTAAGGCGGGAGGCTACAATGAGCAGTTCTTC
CDR3aa: CASCFLGSKAGGYNEQFF

d_gene: TRBD1
v_gene: TRBV11-1
abundance: -
j_gene: TRBJ1-4
CDR3nt: TGTGCCAGCAGCTCGGACAGGGCCAAACTGTTTTTT
CDR3aa: CASSSDRAKLFF

d_gene: TRBD1
v_gene: TRBV12-3/TRBV12-4
abundance: -
j_gene: TRBJ2-5
CDR3nt: TGTGCCAGCAGTATACAGGGGGATGGCCTAGAGACCCAGTACTTC
CDR3aa: CASSIQGDGLETQYF

d_gene: TRBD1
v_gene: TRBV10-3
abundance: few
j_gene: TRBJ1-1
CDR3nt: TGTGCCATCAGTAGGGACAGGACGAACACTGAAGCTTTCTTT
CDR3aa: CAISRDRTNTEAFF

d_gene: TRBD2
v_gene: TRBV20-1
abundance: few
j_gene: TRBJ2-3
CDR3nt: TGCAGTGCTCCCCCGGGGGGGATAGATACGCAGTATTTT
CDR3aa: CSAPPGGIDTQYF

d_gene: TRBD2
v_gene: TRBV20-1
abundance: once
j_gene: TRBJ2-5
CDR3nt: TGCAGTGCTGGAACCGGGACTAGCCAAGAGACCCAGTACTTC
CDR3aa: CSAGTGTSQETQYF

d_gene: TRBD2
v_gene: TRBV2
abundance: -
j_gene: TRBJ2-5
CDR3nt: TGTGCCAGCAGTGACGGGACTAGCGGCCAAGAGACCCAGTACTTC
CDR3aa: CASSDGTSGQETQYF

d_gene: -
v_gene: TRBV5-1
abundance: few
j_gene: TRBJ2-1
CDR3nt: TGCGCCAGCAGCTTGGGTTCAGGGGCGAGCTCCTACAATGAGCAGTTCTTC
CDR3aa: CASSLGSGASSYNEQFF